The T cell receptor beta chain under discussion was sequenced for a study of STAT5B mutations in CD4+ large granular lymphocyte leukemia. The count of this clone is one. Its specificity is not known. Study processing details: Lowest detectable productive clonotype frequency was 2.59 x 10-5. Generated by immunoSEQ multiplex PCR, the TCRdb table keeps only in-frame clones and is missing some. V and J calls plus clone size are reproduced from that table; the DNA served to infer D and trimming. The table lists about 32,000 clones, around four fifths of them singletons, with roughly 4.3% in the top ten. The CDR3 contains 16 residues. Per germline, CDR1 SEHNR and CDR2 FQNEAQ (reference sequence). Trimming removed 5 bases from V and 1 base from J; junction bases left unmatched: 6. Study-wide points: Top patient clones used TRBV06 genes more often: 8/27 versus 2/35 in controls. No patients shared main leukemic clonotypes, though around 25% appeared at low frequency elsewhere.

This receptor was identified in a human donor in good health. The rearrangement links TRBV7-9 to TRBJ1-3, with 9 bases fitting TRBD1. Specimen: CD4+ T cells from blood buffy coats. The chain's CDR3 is CASSESTGGSGNTIYF. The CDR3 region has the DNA TGTGCCAGCAGCGAATCGACAGGGGGATCTGGAAACACCATATATTTT. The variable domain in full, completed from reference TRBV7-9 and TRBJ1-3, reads DTGVSQNPRHKITKRGQNVTFRCDPISEHNRLYWYRQTLGQGPEFLTYFQNEAQLEKSRLLSDRFSAERPKGSFSTLEIQRTEQGDSAMYLCASSESTGGSGNTIYFGEGSWLTVV.